Listed below are T cell receptor beta chains from one sample, sequenced in a study of identical twins. A single record per CDR3 protein comes from TCRdb applying MiXCR to the 5' RACE reads. The sample has under 900,000 distinct CDR3 sequences, roughly 12% seen once; the top ten hold around 1.6%. The same sample was also used in a study of yellow fever vaccine responses in identical twins.

Sequenced: PBMCs. The receptor source for this set is a woman under 30 in good health. CDR3s include the opening cysteine and the closing phenylalanine or tryptophan. A D gene is named only where the DNA matches it firmly. Where a row states a size, it is once, few, many or the class of an expanded clone; other rows omit it.

d_call j_call v_call clone_size cdr3_nt cdr3_aa
. TRBJ1-2 TRBV5-1 . TGCGCCAGCAGCTTGGAGGCCAGCCCTAACTATGGCTACACCTTC CASSLEASPNYGYTF
. TRBJ1-2 TRBV6-1 few TGTGCCAGCAGTGAAGTAGTGGCAGGGGTCTATGGCTACACCTTC CASSEVVAGVYGYTF
. TRBJ1-4 TRBV28 . TGTGCCAGCAGGCATACAAACCTACGACGGGACGAAAAACTGTTTTTT CASRHTNLRRDEKLFF
. TRBJ1-1 TRBV15 many TGTGCCACCAGCAGAGTTTTGGGGGAGGGAACTGAAGCTTTCTTT CATSRVLGEGTEAFF
. TRBJ2-7 TRBV9 few TGTGCCAGCAGCGTAGATGGGGGTTTTGATTCCGGCGAGCAGTACTTC CASSVDGGFDSGEQYF
. TRBJ2-7 TRBV6-1 . TGTGCCAGCAGTACGGACATGGCCTACGAGCAGTACTTC CASSTDMAYEQYF
. TRBJ1-5 TRBV20-1 few TGCAGTGCTAGAGAGGACAGTTTCAATCAGCCCCAGCATTTT CSAREDSFNQPQHF
. TRBJ2-1 TRBV6-2/TRBV6-3 few TGTGCCAGCACGGGGGTGGGCTACAATGAGCAGTTCTTC CASTGVGYNEQFF
. TRBJ2-2 TRBV12-3/TRBV12-4 few TGTGCCAGCAGTCCCCACCGCGGGGAGCTGTTTTTT CASSPHRGELFF
. TRBJ1-2 TRBV27 few TGTGCCAGCACCACCGGAGGCAGCTCGGTGACCTTC CASTTGGSSVTF
. TRBJ2-1 TRBV7-9 . TGTGCCAGCAGCCCTAGAGTAGCGACCGCTACATACTTC CASSPRVATATYF
TRBD1 TRBJ1-2 TRBV12-3/TRBV12-4 . TGTGCCAGCGACGCCCACGGGCAGGGGGGACCGGGTGGCTACACCTTC CASDAHGQGGPGGYTF
. TRBJ1-1 TRBV27 few TGTGCCAGCAGTTTAGTGTCGTTCCCGAGGACGAACACTGAAGCTTTCTTT CASSLVSFPRTNTEAFF
. TRBJ2-2 TRBV15 few TGTGCCACCAGCAGAGTTGCGGGGTCCAACACCGGGGAGCTGTTTTTT CATSRVAGSNTGELFF
. TRBJ2-1 TRBV7-9 many TGTGCCAGCAGCTGGGTCAATGAGCAGTTCTTC CASSWVNEQFF
TRBD1 TRBJ2-7 TRBV3-1 . TGTGCCAGCAGCCATAACAGGGGGACCTACGAGCAGTACTTC CASSHNRGTYEQYF
TRBD1 TRBJ1-1 TRBV7-2 many TGTGCCAGCAGCCCCCAAGGGGGCTGGATCACTGAAGCTTTCTTT CASSPQGGWITEAFF
. TRBJ2-7 TRBV7-9 . TGTGCCAGCAGCTTGTCGGAACTGACCTACGAGCAGTACTTC CASSLSELTYEQYF
TRBD1 TRBJ2-5 TRBV15 . TGTGCCACCAGGATGACAGGGGGCGCGGAGACCCAGTACTTC CATRMTGGAETQYF
. TRBJ2-7 TRBV7-6 . TGTGCCAGCAGCTTAGAGATGGGGTTTAGGTACGAGCAGTACTTC CASSLEMGFRYEQYF
. TRBJ2-1 TRBV29-1 few TGCAGCGTTGAAGATCGGGGGACAGTAGGATTAAGCTCCTACAATGAGCAGTTCTTC CSVEDRGTVGLSSYNEQFF
. TRBJ2-1 TRBV12-3/TRBV12-4 . TGTGCCAGCAGTTCTATGAATGGCGGGGCCAACTACAATGAGCAGTTCTTC CASSSMNGGANYNEQFF
TRBD2 TRBJ2-7 TRBV3-1 many TGTGCCAGCAGCCGAGCGGGAGGTCAATACGAGCAGTACTTC CASSRAGGQYEQYF
. TRBJ2-1 TRBV12-3/TRBV12-4 few TGTGCCAGCAGTTTAAGGCTAGCTAGAAACAATGAGCAGTTCTTC CASSLRLARNNEQFF
TRBD1 TRBJ2-5 TRBV7-7 . TGTGCCAGCAGCTCCGGGACAGGGGGTGAAGAGACCCAGTACTTC CASSSGTGGEETQYF
. TRBJ2-4 TRBV20-1 . TGCAGTGCCCGACCCGGGGGACCCAAAAACATTCAGTACTTC CSARPGGPKNIQYF
. TRBJ1-5 TRBV20-1 many TGCAGTGCTACAACACGGACAGGCAATCAGCCCCAGCATTTT CSATTRTGNQPQHF
TRBD1 TRBJ1-1 TRBV2 . TGTGCCAGCAGTGAATGGGACAGGGGAAGCACTGAAGCTTTCTTT CASSEWDRGSTEAFF
TRBD2 TRBJ2-3 TRBV12-3/TRBV12-4 few TGTGCCAGCAGTTACTCTAGCGGGAGGGCGCCAGATACGCAGTATTTT CASSYSSGRAPDTQYF
. TRBJ2-5 TRBV20-1 . TGCAGTGCTAGAGGTCCGGACTCCCAAGAGACCCAGTACTTC CSARGPDSQETQYF
TRBD1 TRBJ1-1 TRBV5-1 . TGCGCCAGCAGCGCGACAGGGAGAGCTTTCTTT CASSATGRAFF
TRBD1 TRBJ2-3 TRBV7-3 few TGTGCCAGCAGCTTAACAAGACCGGGACAGGGGGCCACAGATACGCAGTATTTT CASSLTRPGQGATDTQYF
TRBD2 TRBJ2-3 TRBV27 . TGTGCCAGCAGTTCCGGACTAGCGGGGGGGCCTATAGATACGCAGTATTTT CASSSGLAGGPIDTQYF
TRBD2 TRBJ2-3 TRBV9 few TGTGCCAGCAGCGTGAGGGGTCTGGGACTAGCCACAGATACGCAGTATTTT CASSVRGLGLATDTQYF
TRBD2 TRBJ2-2 TRBV20-1 few TGCAGTGCTAGAGATAATAGCGGGGGGGACACTGGGGAGCTGTTTTTT CSARDNSGGDTGELFF
TRBD2 TRBJ2-3 TRBV2 . TGTGCCAGCATGGGGCGGGGGGTAACAGATACGCAGTATTTT CASMGRGVTDTQYF
. TRBJ2-1 TRBV6-1 few TGTGCCAGCAGTGGAGACAGGAACCCCTACAATGAGCAGTTCTTC CASSGDRNPYNEQFF
. TRBJ2-4 TRBV12-3/TRBV12-4 many TGTGCCAGCAGTCCGGGACCTACCAACAAAAACATTCAGTACTTC CASSPGPTNKNIQYF
. TRBJ2-3 TRBV7-2 many TGTGCCAGCAGCTCCTACCTACTAGTTACGCAGTATTTT CASSSYLLVTQYF
. TRBJ2-5 TRBV12-3/TRBV12-4 many TGTGCCAGCAGTTTTGGTGGGGGCCAAGAGACCCAGTACTTC CASSFGGGQETQYF
. TRBJ1-4 TRBV29-1 . TGCAGCGTTGTGATAGGGGATCTGTATGAAAAACTGTTTTTT CSVVIGDLYEKLFF
TRBD2 TRBJ2-3 TRBV20-1 few TGCAGTGCCCATCTTCTCGGGGTAGCGGGAGGGCGAACAAATACGCAGTATTTT CSAHLLGVAGGRTNTQYF
. TRBJ1-5 TRBV5-8 . TGTGCCAGCAGCCCCCCGCCCGGCGGGGCCGGTCAGCCCCAGCATTTT CASSPPPGGAGQPQHF
. TRBJ2-1 TRBV29-1 many TGCAGCGTTGGGGGGGCCAACTACAATGAGCAGTTCTTC CSVGGANYNEQFF
. TRBJ1-4 TRBV13 . TGTGCCAGCAGGCCTCCAGGGTCTTTAGGAAAACTGTTTTTT CASRPPGSLGKLFF
. TRBJ1-5 TRBV12-3/TRBV12-4 few TGTGCCAGCAGTTTTAAAGGGAGCAATCAGCCCCAGCATTTT CASSFKGSNQPQHF
TRBD1 TRBJ1-1 TRBV25-1 . TGTGCCAGCACAAATGGACAGGCGAACACTGAAGCTTTCTTT CASTNGQANTEAFF
TRBD1 TRBJ2-7 TRBV20-1 . TGCAGTGCTAGAGATTTACAGGGGGACGACGAGCAGTACTTC CSARDLQGDDEQYF
. TRBJ1-2 TRBV7-9 . TGTGCCAGCAGCGACACCGGGGAGATAGACTATGGCTACACCTTC CASSDTGEIDYGYTF
TRBD2 TRBJ2-2 TRBV27 . TGTGCCAGCAGTTTAGTTAGCGGGAGCGCGGGGACCGGGGAGCTGTTTTTT CASSLVSGSAGTGELFF
. TRBJ1-4 TRBV12-3/TRBV12-4 . TGTGCCAGCAGCCCAATCGGAGGCGGAAAGACTAATGAAAAACTGTTTTTT CASSPIGGGKTNEKLFF
. TRBJ1-4 TRBV4-1 few TGCGCCAGCAGCCAAGACTATGATGAAAAACTGTTTTTT CASSQDYDEKLFF
. TRBJ2-3 TRBV27 . TGTGCCAGCAGTTTAAGGGCCCGACAGCGGGATACGCAGTATTTT CASSLRARQRDTQYF
. TRBJ1-2 TRBV25-1 . TGTGCCAGCAGTGAATATAACGGGGATCGGAATTATGGCTACACCTTC CASSEYNGDRNYGYTF